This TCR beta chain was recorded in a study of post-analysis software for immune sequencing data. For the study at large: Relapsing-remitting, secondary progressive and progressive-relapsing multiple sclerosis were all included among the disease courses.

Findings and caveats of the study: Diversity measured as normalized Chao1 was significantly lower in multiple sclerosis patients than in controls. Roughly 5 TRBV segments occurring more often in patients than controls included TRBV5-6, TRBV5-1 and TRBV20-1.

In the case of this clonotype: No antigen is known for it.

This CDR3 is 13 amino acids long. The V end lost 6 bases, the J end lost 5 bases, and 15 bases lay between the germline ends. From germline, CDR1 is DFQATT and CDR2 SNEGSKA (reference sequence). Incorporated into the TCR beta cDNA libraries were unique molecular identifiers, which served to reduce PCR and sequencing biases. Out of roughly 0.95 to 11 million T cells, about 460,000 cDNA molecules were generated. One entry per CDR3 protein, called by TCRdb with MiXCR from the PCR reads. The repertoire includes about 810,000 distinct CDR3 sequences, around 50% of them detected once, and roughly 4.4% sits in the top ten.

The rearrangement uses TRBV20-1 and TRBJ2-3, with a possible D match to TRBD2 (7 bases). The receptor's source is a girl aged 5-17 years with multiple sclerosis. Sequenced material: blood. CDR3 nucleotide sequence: TGCAGTGCCAGGGGACTAACCCGAGATACGCAGTATTTT. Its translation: CSARGLTRDTQYF.